The rows below give T cell receptor beta chains drawn from one sample of a study of blood T cell repertoires in COVID-19. Sequenced by immunoSEQ multiplex PCR; TCRdb stores in-frame clones only, minus some. The table includes fewer than 350,000 clones, approximately 90% detected once. The sequenced material came from PBMCs or T cells enriched from blood (not recorded which). These receptors were taken from a woman aged 40-49 years who had recovered from COVID-19. Both conserved end residues are part of each CDR3. Rows give clone size only sometimes, using once, few, many, or a class for an expanded clone.

TRBJ1-6 once TRBV3-1/TRBV3-2 CASSQGSGEISPLHF
TRBJ2-2 NA TRBV21-1 CASSNRPGQGALRGGSTGELFF
TRBJ2-7 NA TRBV28 CASSPLGDEQYF
TRBJ2-5 NA TRBV2 CASSLGSGETQYF
TRBJ2-3 once TRBV5-4 CASSSRQGTDTQYF
TRBJ2-2 NA TRBV24-1 CATSGQGNTGELFF
TRBJ1-1 NA TRBV27 CASSLEGRDTEAFF
TRBJ2-7 NA TRBV4-3 CASSQVLAGGYEQYF
TRBJ1-2 NA TRBV3-1/TRBV3-2 CASRRGQNYGYTF
TRBJ2-1 few TRBV11-3 CASSLTGGLSEQFF
TRBJ2-5 NA TRBV5-6 CASSPTTSGSNEETQYF
TRBJ2-1 NA TRBV28 CASSFSGSPYNEQFF
TRBJ2-7 NA TRBV7-2 CASSLSGVPYEQYF
TRBJ1-5 NA TRBV2 CASSLQGAADQPQHF